This T cell receptor (beta chain) was sequenced during a study of T cells in Graves' hyperthyroidism and ophthalmopathy. RNA transcripts were the template for amplifying TCR beta CDR3 regions. The TCR CDR3 was amplified in a first-round RT-PCR using the HTBI primer set. From the multiplex PCR reads, TCRdb called clonotypes with MiXCR, one entry per CDR3 protein. The sample shows a few hundred thousand distinct CDR3 sequences, around 42% of them seen only once. Study-wide findings and caveats: In blood, most of the thyroid clonotypes expanded above 0.001 were also present.

This clonotype occurred many times. What it binds is not known. The CDR3 has 15 amino acids. Trimming removed 0 bases at V and 1 base at J, with 10 bases between. CDR1 and CDR2 from the germline V gene are SGHNT and YYREEE (reference sequence). The sequence was collected from a woman aged 18-30 years with Graves' hyperthyroidism. The chain uses TRBV5-4 and TRBJ1-1, with D hard to call. The sample was peripheral blood or thyroid tissue (not recorded which). The CDR3 DNA reads TGTGCCAGCAGCTTGGCGGGCAGCCCGAACACTGAAGCTTTCTTT. This translates into CASSLAGSPNTEAFF.